These 23 T cell receptor beta chains originate from one sample sequenced in a study of beta chain features in type 1 diabetes. Every bit of the isolated RNA underwent reverse transcription, so sequencing read expressed TCRB transcripts. Some clones are missing from TCRdb's copy, which holds only in-frame ones; the method was immunoSEQ multiplex PCR. The sample has 390,000 or so clones, 14% seen once. Sequenced: naive CD4+ T cells from blood. These receptors all stem from a man aged 25-45 years in good health.

The V gene is TRBV6-5, the J gene TRBJ2-7; 9 bases fit TRBD2. This CDR3 region has 16 residues. Germline V CDR1 and CDR2: MNHEY, SVGAGI. V was pared by 0 bases and J by 5 bases, with 8 bases of the junction left unmatched. The CDR3 DNA is TGTGCCAGCAGTTACTCGAGCGGGAGGTCGGTCCACGAGCAGTACGTC. It translates to CASSYSSGRSVHEQYV.

This clone showed up just a few times. CDR3: CAISPTGFDEQYF. The CDR3 coding sequence is TGTGCCATCAGTCCGACAGGGTTTGACGAGCAGTACTTC. This chain connects TRBV10-3 to TRBJ2-7; 7 nucleotides line up with TRBD1. Per germline, CDR1 ENHRY and CDR2 SYGVKD. V shed 5 bases, J shed 5 bases, and the junction held 6 bases outside the gene matches. The CDR3 has 13 amino acids.

The chain carries TRBV30 and TRBJ1-6, with 8 bases fitting TRBD1. The germline CDR1 and CDR2 sequences are GTSNPN and SVGIG (reference sequence). The junction had 1 base not matched to a gene; V was cut back by 1 base and J by 8 bases. The CDR3 length is 13 residues. As DNA, the CDR3 is TGTGCCTGGAGTGAACAGGGGGATTCACCCCTCCACTTT. It is translated as CAWSEQGDSPLHF.

The chain combines TRBV5-1 with TRBJ2-3, with 11 bases fitting TRBD2. Unmatched junction bases numbered 3, after V lost 7 bases and J lost 2 bases. In germline, CDR1 is SGHRS, CDR2 YFSETQ. There are 14 residues in the CDR3. The CDR3 loop reads CASGTSGTTDTQYF. The CDR3 DNA sequence: TGCGCCAGCGGGACTAGCGGAACCACAGATACGCAGTATTTT.

This clone was seen a handful of times. The rearrangement joins TRBV7-9 to TRBJ1-1, with 8 bases that match TRBD1. The CDR3 is made up of 14 amino acids. Germline V gene sequence: CDR1 SEHNR, CDR2 FQNEAQ (reference sequence). With V trimmed by 0 bases and J by 8 bases, 5 bases remained unmatched. The DNA of the CDR3 is TGTGCCAGCAGCTTAGCGGCCGGGACAGGAGAAGCTTTCTTT. This translates into CASSLAAGTGEAFF.

This clone turned up a few times. V gene TRBV30 combines with J gene TRBJ2-3; 7 nucleotides agree with TRBD2. This CDR3 spans 15 amino acids. In germline, CDR1 is GTSNPN, CDR2 SVGIG (reference sequence). V lost 5 bases and J lost 5; bases outside the gene matches: 13. The CDR3 here is CAWDTAREPIDTQYF. The DNA of the CDR3 is TGTGCCTGGGATACAGCGCGGGAGCCGATAGATACGCAGTATTTT.

This clone was observed once. The chain links TRBV4-1 to TRBJ2-3, with TRBD1 as a possible D gene (5 bases). This CDR3 has 16 residues. The V and J ends lost 3 bases and 0 bases respectively, with 13 bases between them. Germline CDR1 and CDR2: MGHRA and YSYEKL. The CDR3 is CASSHTSGSSTDTQYF. CDR3 nucleotide sequence: TGCGCCAGCAGCCATACGTCAGGGTCGAGCACAGATACGCAGTATTTT.

This chain uses TRBV29-1 with TRBJ1-3, with D unresolved. With 1 base removed from V and 3 bases from J, the gap between germline ends came to 10 bases. Germline CDR1 is SQVTM and CDR2 is ANQGSEA. This CDR3 spans 14 amino acids. CDR3 nucleotide sequence: TGCAGCGTTGAAGCCGGACCTTATGGAAACACCATATATTTT. Encoded protein: CSVEAGPYGNTIYF.

This clone was observed once. The V gene is TRBV20-1, the J gene TRBJ1-1, with D unresolved. Germline V CDR1 and CDR2: DFQATT, SNEGSKA (reference sequence). Trimming removed 3 bases at V and 5 bases at J, with 7 bases between. This CDR3 contains 11 residues. The CDR3 here is CSARVLTEAFF. The CDR3 region has the DNA TGCAGTGCTAGGGTTTTGACTGAAGCTTTCTTT.

The chain links TRBV7-2 to TRBJ2-3; no reliable D call. The V end lost 2 bases, the J end lost 8 bases, and 11 bases lay between the germline ends. CDR1 SGHTA and CDR2 FQGNSA come from the germline V gene. The length of the CDR3 is 13 residues. DNA of the CDR3: TGTGCCAGCAGCTTAAGGTCTCCCTCTACGCAGTATTTT. This sequence encodes CASSLRSPSTQYF.

This clone came up a few times. The J gene is TRBJ1-2, the V gene TRBV7-7; D call uncertain. The CDR3 consists of 12 residues. V was cut by 5 bases and J by 8 bases, with 12 bases left in between. CDR1 is SSHAT and CDR2 is FNYEAQ in the germline V gene (reference sequence). In nucleotides, the CDR3 is TGTGCCAGCAGCCCCATTGCGGGGGGCTACACCTTC. Translating it yields CASSPIAGGYTF.

This clone was found a few times. This chain connects TRBV29-1 to TRBJ2-7, with TRBD1 identical over 10 bases. This CDR3 has 13 amino acids. V gave up 4 bases and J gave up 3 bases; unmatched junction bases: 3. Germline assignment: CDR1 SQVTM and CDR2 ANQGSEA. The CDR3 nucleotides read TGCAGCGTTGGGACAGGGGGATTCTACGAGCAGTACTTC. It yields the protein CSVGTGGFYEQYF.

V usage is TRBV4-1 and J usage is TRBJ2-5; no definite D call. The V and J ends lost 2 bases and 2 bases respectively, with 6 bases between them. Germline V gives CDR1 MGHRA, CDR2 YSYEKL. This CDR3 comprises 13 residues. The CDR3 is CASSQWGQETQYF. As DNA, the CDR3 is TGCGCCAGCAGCCAATGGGGTCAAGAGACCCAGTACTTC.

This clone has only one observation. The J gene is TRBJ2-2, the V gene TRBV30, with 9 bases fitting TRBD2. This CDR3 comprises 14 residues. Germline V gene lookup returns CDR1 GTSNPN and CDR2 SVGIG (reference sequence). After removal of 4 bases from V and 4 bases from J, the junction contained 4 bases not matched to a gene. This chain's CDR3 is CAWTGLASTGELFF. The DNA of the CDR3 is TGTGCCTGGACGGGACTAGCTAGCACCGGGGAGCTGTTTTTT.

This clone has just a few counts. The V gene is TRBV7-2, the J gene TRBJ2-7; D remains unclear. Germline-derived CDR1 and CDR2 are SGHTA and FQGNSA. This CDR3 region has 15 residues. Trimming took off 0 bases at V and 2 bases at J, with 11 bases between the two ends. The CDR3 loop reads CASSLAWTAAYEQYV. In nucleotides, the CDR3 is TGTGCCAGCAGCTTAGCTTGGACGGCGGCCTACGAGCAGTACGTC.

The chain uses TRBV5-6 and TRBJ2-3; D gene uncertain. Germline CDR1 is SGHDT and CDR2 is YYEEEE. The V and J ends lost 10 bases and 4 bases respectively, with 16 bases between them. The CDR3 loop spans 13 amino acids. In DNA, the CDR3 is TGTGCCCTCCCGGGTGGGCGCCCAGATACGCAGTATTTT. It codes for CALPGGRPDTQYF.

This clone was seen a few times. This sequence joins TRBV29-1 and TRBJ2-5; D assignment may be TRBD1 or TRBD2 (5 bases each). The CDR3 is 13 amino acids. The V gene lost 4 bases and the J gene lost 4 bases, with 13 bases spanning the gap. CDR1 is SQVTM and CDR2 is ANQGSEA in the germline V gene. The DNA of the CDR3 is TGCAGCGTTGCTAGGGCGAGGGGAGAGACCCAGTACTTC. As protein: CSVARARGETQYF.

This chain joins TRBV4-3 and TRBJ1-2; D uncertain. CDR1 is LGHNA, CDR2 YSLEER, per germline. The CDR3 covers 13 residues. With 0 bases removed from V and 4 bases from J, the gap between germline ends came to 6 bases. CDR3 sequence: CASSQESGYGYTF. The CDR3 DNA follows: TGCGCCAGCAGCCAAGAATCCGGCTATGGCTACACCTTC.

This clone was seen many times. V gene TRBV29-1 combines with J gene TRBJ2-3, with a possible D match to TRBD1 (6 bases). Germline lookup yields CDR1 SQVTM and CDR2 ANQGSEA. With 6 bases removed from V and 5 bases from J, the gap between germline ends came to 15 bases. This CDR3 has 13 amino acids. The CDR3 sequence is CSVGALWKDTQYF. CDR3 in DNA: TGCAGCGTGGGGGCCTTGTGGAAAGATACGCAGTATTTT.

Regarding this clone: This specimen includes other DNA sequences encoding the same CDR3. The chain is built from TRBV30 and TRBJ1-1; tentatively, D is TRBD1 (6 bases). Trimming cost V 0 bases and J 2 bases, with 7 bases left between them. Germline CDR1 GTSNPN, CDR2 SVGIG (reference sequence). The CDR3 has 13 residues. For the CDR3, the DNA is TGTGCCTGGAGTGTAGGGGGTAACACTGAAGCTTTCTTT. Translating it yields CAWSVGGNTEAFF. Looking up the rest from reference TRBV30 and TRBJ1-1 gives the full variable domain: SQTIHQWPATLVQPVGSPLSLECTVEGTSNPNLYWYRQAAGRGLQLLFYSVGIGQISSEVPQNLSASRPQDRQFILSSKKLLLSDSGFYLCAWSVGGNTEAFFGQGTRLTVV.

This clone turned up a few times. This sequence joins TRBV9 and TRBJ2-1, with TRBD2 identical over 10 bases. J gave up 10 bases and V 0 bases, and 7 bases lay outside the gene matches. The germline V gene encodes CDR1 SGDLS and CDR2 YYNGEE. The CDR3 covers 15 residues. The CDR3 bases are TGTGCCAGCAGCGTAGGAAGCGGGAGGGCGTCCGAGCAGTTCTTC. The encoded protein is CASSVGSGRASEQFF.

This rearrangement joins TRBV30 to TRBJ2-1; 10 bases are a match to TRBD2. Trimming took 4 bases from V and 7 from J; bases not matched to a gene: 4. This CDR3 contains 13 residues. Germline CDR1 and CDR2: GTSNPN and SVGIG (reference sequence). The CDR3, as DNA: TGTGCCTGGACTAGCGGGAGTGGTAATGAGCAGTTCTTC. It codes for CAWTSGSGNEQFF. Full variable domain (rest looked up from reference TRBV30 and TRBJ2-1): SQTIHQWPATLVQPVGSPLSLECTVEGTSNPNLYWYRQAAGRGLQLLFYSVGIGQISSEVPQNLSASRPQDRQFILSSKKLLLSDSGFYLCAWTSGSGNEQFFGPGTRLTVL.

The table lists this clone with a few counts. The V call is TRBV7-2, the J call TRBJ1-1; a weak D match, TRBD1 (6 bases). This CDR3 contains 14 residues. Trimming pared 4 bases from V and 1 base from J, leaving 10 bases between. CDR1 and CDR2 from the germline V gene are SGHTA and FQGNSA. This chain's CDR3 is CASSSVRGNTEAFF. The DNA for the CDR3 is TGTGCCAGCAGCTCCGTCAGGGGGAACACTGAAGCTTTCTTT.